This TCR beta chain is from a study of PD-L1 blockade in urothelial cancer. Overall study: Samples of blood were analyzed 3 weeks (second dose) and 6 weeks after treatment start. Per blood sample, T cells had a median of approximately 150,000.

Time point indicated: peripheral blood 6 weeks after treatment start. Diagnoses among patients were locally advanced or metastatic urothelial carcinoma. The study collected 1 to 8 samples per patient, pretreatment and on-treatment. This CDR3 has 15 amino acids. Trimming removed 5 bases from V and 0 bases from J, with 10 bases in between. Looked up from germline, CDR1 is SGHTA and CDR2 is FQGTGA. Sequenced by immunoSEQ multiplex PCR; TCRdb stores in-frame clones only, minus some. The sample has about 91,000 clones, approximately 87% seen once. This specimen was PBMCs, taken around atezolizumab (anti-PD-L1) treatment. The chain combines TRBV7-3 with TRBJ2-2, with D possibly being TRBD1 (5 bases). The source is a man aged 65-85 years with urothelial cancer. The CDR3 region is CASSETASNTGELFF. The CDR3 coding sequence is TGTGCCAGCAGCGAGACAGCCTCGAACACCGGGGAGCTGTTTTTT. The variable domain in full, completed from reference TRBV7-3 and TRBJ2-2, reads GAGVSQTPSNKVTEKGKYVELRCDPISGHTALYWYRQSLGQGPEFLIYFQGTGAADDSGLPNDRFFAVRPEGSVSTLKIQRTERGDSAVYLCASSETASNTGELFFGEGSRLTVL.